A selection of T cell receptor beta chains follows, all from one sample in a study of cytomegalovirus exposure and HLA in healthy donors. Clones were read by immunoSEQ multiplex PCR, and TCRdb kept only the in-frame ones, dropping some. The profile shows approximately 110,000 clones, 74% of them singletons. Sequencing input: PBMCs. These receptor sequences come from a woman between 45 and 65 years old in good health and CMV-seropositive. The CDR3 runs from the conserved cysteine through the conserved F or W. Each record gives: D gene, J gene, V gene, clone size, CDR3 protein, CDR3 DNA. A D gene is named only where the DNA matches it firmly. Size tells how often a clone was seen (once, few, many) or the class of an expanded clone, and some rows leave it out.

d_call: TRBD1; j_call: TRBJ2-7; v_call: TRBV14; clone_size: -; cdr3_aa: CASRQGDNEQYF; cdr3_nt: TGTGCCAGCAGGCAGGGGGACAACGAGCAGTACTTC
d_call: -; j_call: TRBJ2-2; v_call: TRBV7-7; clone_size: -; cdr3_aa: CASSLGTTPTGELFF; cdr3_nt: TGTGCCAGCAGCTTAGGGACTACACCAACAGGGGAGCTGTTTTTT
d_call: TRBD2; j_call: TRBJ2-1; v_call: TRBV5-4; clone_size: -; cdr3_aa: CASSLGLAGDEQFF; cdr3_nt: TGTGCCAGCAGCTTGGGACTAGCGGGGGATGAGCAGTTCTTC
d_call: -; j_call: TRBJ2-7; v_call: TRBV7-9; clone_size: -; cdr3_aa: CASSFPPGTYEQYF; cdr3_nt: TGTGCCAGCAGCTTCCCCCCGGGTACCTACGAGCAGTACTTC
d_call: -; j_call: TRBJ1-6; v_call: TRBV11-2; clone_size: -; cdr3_aa: CASSFQNYNSPLHF; cdr3_nt: TGTGCCAGCAGCTTTCAGAACTATAATTCACCCCTCCACTTT
d_call: -; j_call: TRBJ2-7; v_call: TRBV4-2; clone_size: -; cdr3_aa: CASSNGQSGEQYF; cdr3_nt: TGTGCCAGCAGTAACGGACAGTCGGGCGAGCAGTACTTC
d_call: -; j_call: TRBJ1-2; v_call: TRBV18; clone_size: -; cdr3_aa: CASSPKQTENYGYTF; cdr3_nt: TGTGCCAGCTCACCAAAACAGACAGAAAACTATGGCTACACCTTC
d_call: TRBD1; j_call: TRBJ1-6; v_call: TRBV28; clone_size: -; cdr3_aa: CASSFGQGRSNSPLHF; cdr3_nt: TGTGCCAGCAGTTTCGGACAGGGTCGATCCAATTCACCCCTCCACTTT
d_call: -; j_call: TRBJ2-3; v_call: TRBV28; clone_size: -; cdr3_aa: CASSPQSTDTQYF; cdr3_nt: TGTGCCAGCAGTCCCCAGAGCACAGATACGCAGTATTTT
d_call: -; j_call: TRBJ2-7; v_call: TRBV28; clone_size: -; cdr3_aa: CASSLQGSYYEQYF; cdr3_nt: TGTGCCAGCAGTTTACAGGGAAGTTACTACGAGCAGTACTTC
d_call: -; j_call: TRBJ1-6; v_call: TRBV21-1; clone_size: -; cdr3_aa: CASSPRQGKTPLHF; cdr3_nt: TGTGCCAGCAGCCCACGACAGGGAAAAACACCCCTCCACTTT
d_call: -; j_call: TRBJ2-7; v_call: TRBV2; clone_size: -; cdr3_aa: CASSGGVTFYYF; cdr3_nt: TGTGCCAGCAGTGGGGGAGTTACCTTTTACTACTTC
d_call: TRBD1; j_call: TRBJ2-7; v_call: TRBV5-1; clone_size: once; cdr3_aa: CASSLDRAYEQYF; cdr3_nt: TGCGCCAGCAGTTTGGACAGGGCTTACGAGCAGTACTTC
d_call: TRBD1; j_call: TRBJ1-1; v_call: TRBV13; clone_size: -; cdr3_aa: CASSLRTGRVRAFF; cdr3_nt: TGTGCCAGCAGCTTGAGGACAGGGAGAGTAAGAGCTTTCTTT
d_call: -; j_call: TRBJ2-2; v_call: TRBV21-1; clone_size: -; cdr3_aa: CASTKWRGPSNTGELFF; cdr3_nt: TGTGCCAGCACCAAATGGAGGGGACCGTCGAACACCGGGGAGCTGTTTTTT
d_call: TRBD1; j_call: TRBJ1-1; v_call: TRBV7-9; clone_size: -; cdr3_aa: CASSPRQGSTEAFF; cdr3_nt: TGTGCCAGCAGCCCCAGACAGGGCAGCACTGAAGCTTTCTTT
d_call: TRBD1; j_call: TRBJ2-5; v_call: TRBV28; clone_size: few; cdr3_aa: CASRTGEGETQYF; cdr3_nt: TGTGCCAGCAGGACAGGGGAAGGGGAGACCCAGTACTTC
d_call: -; j_call: TRBJ1-1; v_call: TRBV6-5; clone_size: -; cdr3_aa: CASSYYGEAFF; cdr3_nt: TGTGCCAGCAGTTACTACGGTGAAGCTTTCTTT
d_call: TRBD2; j_call: TRBJ2-1; v_call: TRBV10-3; clone_size: -; cdr3_aa: CAISSSGGAFLDEQFF; cdr3_nt: TGTGCCATCAGTTCTAGCGGGGGGGCTTTCTTGGATGAGCAGTTCTTC
d_call: -; j_call: TRBJ1-6; v_call: TRBV6-5; clone_size: -; cdr3_aa: CASRQGNKPLHF; cdr3_nt: TGTGCCAGCAGACAGGGTAATAAACCCCTCCACTTT
d_call: TRBD2; j_call: TRBJ2-5; v_call: TRBV10-3; clone_size: -; cdr3_aa: CAISDGQEDHRDYRQETQYF; cdr3_nt: TGTGCCATCAGTGATGGGCAGGAGGACCACCGGGACTACCGCCAAGAGACCCAGTACTTC
d_call: TRBD1; j_call: TRBJ1-3; v_call: TRBV19; clone_size: -; cdr3_aa: CASSRDSTGNTIYF; cdr3_nt: TGTGCCAGTAGTCGGGACAGCACTGGAAACACCATATATTTT
d_call: TRBD2; j_call: TRBJ2-2; v_call: TRBV11-2; clone_size: -; cdr3_aa: CASSLETSSAGGPDTGELFF; cdr3_nt: TGTGCCAGCAGCTTAGAAACGTCGTCGGCGGGGGGGCCGGACACCGGGGAGCTGTTTTTT
d_call: -; j_call: TRBJ1-3; v_call: TRBV9; clone_size: -; cdr3_aa: CASSVAPRARGNTIYF; cdr3_nt: TGTGCCAGCAGCGTAGCACCGAGGGCGCGGGGAAACACCATATATTTT
d_call: TRBD1; j_call: TRBJ2-1; v_call: TRBV5-1; clone_size: -; cdr3_aa: CASSLRPFTGDLDNEQFF; cdr3_nt: TGCGCCAGCAGCTTGCGCCCGTTTACAGGGGACCTCGACAATGAGCAGTTCTTC
d_call: TRBD1; j_call: TRBJ1-4; v_call: TRBV19; clone_size: -; cdr3_aa: CASSSRDRGGEKLFF; cdr3_nt: TGTGCCAGTAGTAGCCGGGACAGGGGAGGTGAAAAACTGTTTTTT
d_call: -; j_call: TRBJ2-1; v_call: TRBV9; clone_size: -; cdr3_aa: CASSPQTGTQRRNEQFF; cdr3_nt: TGTGCCAGCAGCCCCCAAACCGGGACTCAACGAAGAAATGAGCAGTTCTTC
d_call: TRBD1; j_call: TRBJ1-2; v_call: TRBV6-6; clone_size: once; cdr3_aa: CASSRRDRGRDYGYTF; cdr3_nt: TGTGCCAGCAGTCGCCGGGACAGGGGGCGCGACTATGGCTACACCTTC
d_call: TRBD1; j_call: TRBJ1-1; v_call: TRBV15; clone_size: -; cdr3_aa: CATSRGQGRTEAFF; cdr3_nt: TGTGCCACCAGCAGGGGACAGGGGAGGACTGAAGCTTTCTTT
d_call: -; j_call: TRBJ2-2; v_call: TRBV7-9; clone_size: few; cdr3_aa: CSSSLALGLSTGELFF; cdr3_nt: TGTTCCAGCAGCTTAGCTTTAGGACTATCGACCGGGGAGCTGTTTTTT
d_call: TRBD1; j_call: TRBJ2-1; v_call: TRBV2; clone_size: -; cdr3_aa: CASTDRGRSEQFF; cdr3_nt: TGTGCCAGCACCGACAGGGGGCGGAGTGAGCAGTTCTTC
d_call: TRBD2; j_call: TRBJ2-5; v_call: TRBV6-1; clone_size: few; cdr3_aa: CASSEAGSGVRETQYF; cdr3_nt: TGTGCCAGCAGTGAAGCGGGTAGCGGGGTACGGGAGACCCAGTACTTC
d_call: -; j_call: TRBJ1-2; v_call: TRBV10-1; clone_size: -; cdr3_aa: CASSELAQSYGYTF; cdr3_nt: TGCGCCAGCAGTGAGCTAGCTCAGTCCTATGGCTACACCTTC
d_call: -; j_call: TRBJ2-1; v_call: TRBV6-6; clone_size: -; cdr3_aa: CASRQQSSYNEQFF; cdr3_nt: TGTGCCAGCAGACAACAGTCCTCCTACAATGAGCAGTTCTTC
d_call: -; j_call: TRBJ1-5; v_call: TRBV28; clone_size: few; cdr3_aa: CASTEWGDQPQHF; cdr3_nt: TGTGCCAGCACCGAGTGGGGGGATCAGCCCCAGCATTTT
d_call: -; j_call: TRBJ1-2; v_call: TRBV29-1; clone_size: -; cdr3_aa: CSVDSARPNYGYTF; cdr3_nt: TGCAGCGTTGATAGCGCCAGACCCAACTATGGCTACACCTTC
d_call: -; j_call: TRBJ2-5; v_call: TRBV5-4; clone_size: -; cdr3_aa: CASSLNPSGAPGETQYF; cdr3_nt: TGTGCCAGCAGCTTGAATCCATCAGGGGCGCCCGGAGAGACCCAGTACTTC
d_call: -; j_call: TRBJ1-5; v_call: TRBV7-8; clone_size: -; cdr3_aa: CASSFGHYSNQPQHF; cdr3_nt: TGTGCCAGCAGCTTCGGACACTATAGCAATCAGCCCCAGCATTTT
d_call: -; j_call: TRBJ1-3; v_call: TRBV28; clone_size: -; cdr3_aa: CASSPGGASSSGNTIYF; cdr3_nt: TGTGCCAGCAGTCCCGGGGGGGCGAGTTCTTCTGGAAACACCATATATTTT
d_call: TRBD1; j_call: TRBJ2-7; v_call: TRBV15; clone_size: -; cdr3_aa: CATSREGDRVYEQYF; cdr3_nt: TGTGCCACCAGCAGAGAGGGGGACAGGGTCTACGAGCAGTACTTC
d_call: -; j_call: TRBJ1-6; v_call: TRBV9; clone_size: -; cdr3_aa: CASSVGVGGESPLHF; cdr3_nt: TGTGCCAGCAGCGTAGGTGTAGGAGGCGAATCACCCCTCCACTTT
d_call: -; j_call: TRBJ1-3; v_call: TRBV7-9; clone_size: -; cdr3_aa: CASSFGSGNTIYF; cdr3_nt: TGTGCCAGCAGCTTCGGGTCTGGAAACACCATATATTTT
d_call: TRBD2; j_call: TRBJ2-7; v_call: TRBV5-6; clone_size: -; cdr3_aa: CASSRTSGAIYEQYF; cdr3_nt: TGTGCCAGCAGCCGGACTAGCGGGGCTATCTACGAGCAGTACTTC
d_call: TRBD1; j_call: TRBJ1-2; v_call: TRBV27; clone_size: -; cdr3_aa: CASSLYQGVGGYGYTF; cdr3_nt: TGTGCCAGCAGTTTGTATCAGGGGGTAGGGGGCTATGGCTACACCTTC
d_call: -; j_call: TRBJ2-7; v_call: TRBV2; clone_size: -; cdr3_aa: CAIMDNYEQYF; cdr3_nt: TGTGCCATCATGGACAACTACGAGCAGTACTTC